This entry concerns a single TCR beta chain. Its target is not known. Primed by a sample-barcoded 5' primer and a J-beta primer mix, a second PCR proceeded for roughly 6 to 12 cycles. MiXCR, run by TCRdb on the 5' RACE reads, gives a single entry per CDR3 protein. The sample records around 1,800,000 distinct CDR3 sequences, about 39% being singletons. All donors came from Russia, were Caucasian and healthy, and spanned ages about 6 to 100. Trimming pared 3 bases from V and 5 bases from J, leaving 10 bases between. Germline V gives CDR1 DFQATT, CDR2 SNEGSKA (reference sequence). CDR3 length: 12 residues. The record originates from a study of blood T cells in healthy people across ages. Study at large: About one barcoded beta molecule was captured per two T cells (by template switching).

General study results and limits: Correlation between TCR beta diversity and naive T cell percentage was strong. TCR beta diversity, measured per million T cells, fell in a roughly linear way with age.

J is TRBJ2-5 and V is TRBV20-1; D unclear. This TCR derives from a human donor in good health. Source material: blood. CDR3 in amino acids: CSARSPGETQYF. CDR3 nucleotides: TGCAGTGCTAGGTCGCCCGGCGAGACCCAGTACTTC.